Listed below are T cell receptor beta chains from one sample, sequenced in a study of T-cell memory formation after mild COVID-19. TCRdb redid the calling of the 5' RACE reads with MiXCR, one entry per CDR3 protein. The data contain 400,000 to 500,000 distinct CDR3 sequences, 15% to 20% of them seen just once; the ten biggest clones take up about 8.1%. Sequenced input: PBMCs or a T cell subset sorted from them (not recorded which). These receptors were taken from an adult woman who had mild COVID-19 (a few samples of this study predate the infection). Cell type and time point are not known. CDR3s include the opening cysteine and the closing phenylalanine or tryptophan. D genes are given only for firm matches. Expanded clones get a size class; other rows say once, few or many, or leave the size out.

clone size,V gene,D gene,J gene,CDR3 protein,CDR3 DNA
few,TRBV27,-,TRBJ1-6,CASSLSGASYNSPLHF,TGTGCCAGCAGTTTATCGGGGGCCTCCTATAATTCACCCCTCCACTTT
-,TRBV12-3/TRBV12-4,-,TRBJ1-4,CASSLSGGVLFF,TGTGCCAGCAGTTTATCGGGGGGGGTGCTGTTTTTT
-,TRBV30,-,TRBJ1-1,CAWGSGWGTEAFF,TGTGCCTGGGGGTCTGGGTGGGGCACTGAAGCTTTCTTT
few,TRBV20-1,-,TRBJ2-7,CSARESGRYEQYF,TGCAGTGCTAGAGAGTCCGGACGGTACGAGCAGTACTTC
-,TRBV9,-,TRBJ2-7,CASSPEDSAYEQYF,TGTGCCAGCAGTCCCGAGGACTCCGCCTACGAGCAGTACTTC
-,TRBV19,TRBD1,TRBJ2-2,CASSPTGTGHTGELFF,TGTGCCAGTAGTCCAACCGGGACAGGGCACACCGGGGAGCTGTTTTTT
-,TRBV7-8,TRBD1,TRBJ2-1,CASSPTRDRRLNEQFF,TGTGCCAGCAGCCCGACGCGGGACAGGAGACTCAATGAGCAGTTCTTC
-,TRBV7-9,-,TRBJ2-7,CASSRSDSYEQYF,TGTGCCAGCAGCCGCTCGGATTCCTACGAGCAGTACTTC
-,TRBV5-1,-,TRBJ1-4,CASTRGGLRIQEKLFF,TGCGCCAGCACCAGAGGGGGGTTAAGGATCCAAGAAAAACTGTTTTTT
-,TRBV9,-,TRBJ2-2,CASSVVGGPDTGELFF,TGTGCCAGCAGCGTAGTTGGAGGGCCAGACACCGGGGAGCTGTTTTTT
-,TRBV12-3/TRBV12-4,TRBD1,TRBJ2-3,CASSFSSGGRPDTQYF,TGTGCCAGCAGTTTCTCTTCAGGGGGCCGACCAGATACGCAGTATTTT
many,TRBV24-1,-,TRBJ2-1,CATSEPDTDEQFF,TGTGCCACCAGTGAACCAGACACCGATGAGCAGTTCTTC
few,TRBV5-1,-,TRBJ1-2,CASSLAFNYGYTF,TGCGCCAGCAGCCTGGCTTTTAACTATGGCTACACCTTC
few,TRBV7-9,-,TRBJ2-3,CASSLAEQSDTQYF,TGTGCCAGCAGCTTAGCGGAACAGTCAGATACGCAGTATTTT
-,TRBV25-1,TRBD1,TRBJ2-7,CASSEYSGQGSYEQYF,TGTGCCAGCAGTGAATATTCGGGACAGGGCTCCTACGAGCAGTACTTC
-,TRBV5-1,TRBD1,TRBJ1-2,CASSQVGGFGDSPNYGYTF,TGCGCCAGCAGCCAAGTCGGCGGCTTCGGGGACAGCCCTAACTATGGCTACACCTTC
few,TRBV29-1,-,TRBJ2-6,CSAWVGSGANVLTF,TGCAGCGCCTGGGTGGGCTCTGGGGCCAACGTCCTGACTTTC
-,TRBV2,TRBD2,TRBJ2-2,CASSSGGPNTGELFF,TGTGCCAGCAGTAGCGGGGGCCCGAACACCGGGGAGCTGTTTTTT
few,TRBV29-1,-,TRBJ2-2,CSVVVAIANTGELFF,TGCAGCGTTGTGGTTGCTATCGCGAACACCGGGGAGCTGTTTTTT
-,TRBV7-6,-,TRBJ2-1,CASSLESYEQFF,TGTGCCAGCAGCTTAGAGAGTTATGAGCAGTTCTTC
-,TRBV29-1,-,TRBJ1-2,CSVEQGPFYGYTF,TGCAGCGTGGAACAGGGTCCCTTTTACGGCTACACCTTC
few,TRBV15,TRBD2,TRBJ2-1,CATSRDLSSGLLYNEQFF,TGTGCCACCAGCAGAGACTTATCCTCGGGACTACTTTACAATGAGCAGTTCTTC
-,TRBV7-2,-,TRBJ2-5,CASSPPGTLGGVTQYF,TGTGCCAGCAGCCCCCCCGGGACCCTAGGAGGTGTGACCCAGTACTTC
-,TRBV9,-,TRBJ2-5,CASSVDISRQETQYF,TGTGCCAGCAGCGTAGACATCAGCCGGCAAGAGACCCAGTACTTC
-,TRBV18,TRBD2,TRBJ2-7,CASSPQFGGGDEQYF,TGTGCCAGCTCACCTCAGTTCGGGGGGGGAGACGAGCAGTACTTC
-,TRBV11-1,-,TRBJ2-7,CASSAGTYYEQYF,TGTGCCAGCAGCGCCGGGACATACTACGAGCAGTACTTC
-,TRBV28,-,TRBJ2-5,CASSRGEVGSQYF,TGTGCCAGCAGCCGCGGGGAGGTTGGGTCCCAGTACTTC
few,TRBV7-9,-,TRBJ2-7,CASSSPSVEQYF,TGTGCCAGCAGCTCCCCTTCGGTAGAGCAGTACTTC
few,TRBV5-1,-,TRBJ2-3,CASSPEQIWRTDTQYF,TGCGCCAGCAGCCCGGAACAAATATGGCGCACAGATACGCAGTATTTT
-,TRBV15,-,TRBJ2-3,CATSRDSGMRSTDTQYF,TGTGCCACCAGCAGGGATTCAGGGATGCGATCCACAGATACGCAGTATTTT
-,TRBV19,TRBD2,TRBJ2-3,CASSPRPGLAGGTDTQYF,TGTGCCAGTAGTCCACGTCCGGGACTAGCGGGAGGCACAGATACGCAGTATTTT
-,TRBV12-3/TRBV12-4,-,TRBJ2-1,CASSLYGGSHNEQFF,TGTGCCAGCAGTTTATACGGCGGGTCCCACAATGAGCAGTTCTTC
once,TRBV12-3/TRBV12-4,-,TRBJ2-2,CASAGGYGSGELFF,TGTGCCAGCGCTGGGGGGTATGGGTCCGGGGAGCTGTTTTTT
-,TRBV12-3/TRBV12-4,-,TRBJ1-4,CASSPDRRSGKLFF,TGTGCCAGCAGTCCTGACAGGCGTTCTGGAAAACTGTTTTTT
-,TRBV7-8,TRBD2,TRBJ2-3,CASSLAGTTFTDTQYF,TGTGCCAGCAGCTTAGCCGGGACTACCTTCACAGATACGCAGTATTTT
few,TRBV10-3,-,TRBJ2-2,CAISEGSNTGELFF,TGTGCCATCAGTGAGGGCTCGAACACCGGGGAGCTGTTTTTT
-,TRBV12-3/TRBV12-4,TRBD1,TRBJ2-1,CASSLAGQGRYNEQFF,TGTGCCAGCAGTTTAGCGGGACAGGGGCGATACAATGAGCAGTTCTTC
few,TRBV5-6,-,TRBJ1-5,CASSLFEPSQQPQHF,TGTGCCAGCAGCTTGTTCGAACCGTCACAACAGCCCCAGCATTTT
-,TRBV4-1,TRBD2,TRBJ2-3,CASSHPYGTSDSSGQYF,TGCGCCAGCAGCCACCCCTACGGGACTAGCGACAGTTCTGGGCAGTATTTT
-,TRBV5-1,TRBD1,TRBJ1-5,CASSTRQGGRQPQHF,TGCGCCAGCAGCACCAGACAGGGAGGGAGGCAGCCCCAGCATTTT